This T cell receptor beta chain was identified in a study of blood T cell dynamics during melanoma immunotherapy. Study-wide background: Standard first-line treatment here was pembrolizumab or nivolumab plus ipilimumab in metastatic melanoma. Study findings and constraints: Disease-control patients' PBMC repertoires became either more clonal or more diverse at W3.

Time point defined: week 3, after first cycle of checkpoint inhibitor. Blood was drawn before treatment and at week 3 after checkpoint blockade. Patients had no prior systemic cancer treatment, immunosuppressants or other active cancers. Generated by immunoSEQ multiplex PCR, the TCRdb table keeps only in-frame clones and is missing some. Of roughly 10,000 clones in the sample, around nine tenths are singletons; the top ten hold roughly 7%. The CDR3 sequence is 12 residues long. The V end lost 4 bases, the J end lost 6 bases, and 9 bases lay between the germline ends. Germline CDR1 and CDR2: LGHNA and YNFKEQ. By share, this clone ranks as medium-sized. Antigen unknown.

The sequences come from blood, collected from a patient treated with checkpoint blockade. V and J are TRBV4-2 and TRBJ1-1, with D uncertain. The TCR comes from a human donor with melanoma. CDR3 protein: CASSRSEAEAFF. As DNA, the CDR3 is TGTGCCAGCAGCCGAAGTGAGGCTGAAGCTTTCTTT.